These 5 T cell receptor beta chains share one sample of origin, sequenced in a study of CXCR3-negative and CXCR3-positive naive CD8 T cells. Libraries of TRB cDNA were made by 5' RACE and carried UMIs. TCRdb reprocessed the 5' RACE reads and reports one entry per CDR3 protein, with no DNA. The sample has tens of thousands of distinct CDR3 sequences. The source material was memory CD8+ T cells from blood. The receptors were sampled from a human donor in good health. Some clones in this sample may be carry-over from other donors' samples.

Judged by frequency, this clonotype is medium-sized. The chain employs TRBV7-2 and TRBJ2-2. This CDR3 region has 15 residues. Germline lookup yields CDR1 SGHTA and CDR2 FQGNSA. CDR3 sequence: CASSLVVRSTGELFF.

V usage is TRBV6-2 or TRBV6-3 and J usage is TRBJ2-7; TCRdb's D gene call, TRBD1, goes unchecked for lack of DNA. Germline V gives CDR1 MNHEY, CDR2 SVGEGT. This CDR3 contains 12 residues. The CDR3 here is CASGTGGMEQYF.

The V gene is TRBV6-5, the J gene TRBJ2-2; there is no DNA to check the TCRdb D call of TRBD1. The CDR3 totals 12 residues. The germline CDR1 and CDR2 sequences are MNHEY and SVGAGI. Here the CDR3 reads CASSYQGGELFF.

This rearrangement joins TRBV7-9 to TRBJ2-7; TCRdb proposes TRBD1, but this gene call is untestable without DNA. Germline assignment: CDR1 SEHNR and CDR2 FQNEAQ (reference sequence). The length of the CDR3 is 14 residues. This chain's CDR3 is CASSSPAGIDEQYF. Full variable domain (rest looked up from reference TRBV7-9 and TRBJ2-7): DTGVSQNPRHKITKRGQNVTFRCDPISEHNRLYWYRQTLGQGPEFLTYFQNEAQLEKSRLLSDRFSAERPKGSFSTLEIQRTEQGDSAMYLCASSSPAGIDEQYFGPGTRLTVT.

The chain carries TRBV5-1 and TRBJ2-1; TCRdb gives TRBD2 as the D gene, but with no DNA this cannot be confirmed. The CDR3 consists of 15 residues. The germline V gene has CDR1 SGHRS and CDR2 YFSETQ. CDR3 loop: CASSIEGPLANEQFF.